The rows below give T cell receptor beta chains drawn from one sample of a study of blood T cell repertoires in COVID-19. Profiling relied on immunoSEQ multiplex PCR, and the TCRdb table lists in-frame clones only, not all of them. Of around 300,000 clones in the sample, just over 85% were seen once. The specimen was peripheral blood. The source of these receptors is a woman aged 25 to 39 with active or convalescent COVID-19. Both conserved end residues are part of each CDR3. The D gene is left open where the match is weak. Some rows have no size entry. The others give once, few or many, or a class for an expanded clone.

TGTGCCAGCAGTGAATCTACAGGCCTCACTAACTATGGCTACACCTTC,CASSESTGLTNYGYTF,NA,TRBJ1-2,NA,TRBV2
TGTGCCAGCAGTGCCCGACAGGGGGCGCCGCTGGAGACCCAGTACTTC,CASSARQGAPLETQYF,once,TRBJ2-5,TRBD1,TRBV27
TGTGCCTGGAGTCCCCGGGGGGGCCTACCCGAGCAGTACTTC,CAWSPRGGLPEQYF,NA,TRBJ2-7,TRBD2,TRBV30
TGTGCCTGCCGACGGAGAGCTAACTATGGCTACACCTTC,CACRRRANYGYTF,NA,TRBJ1-2,NA,TRBV30
TGTGCCAGCAGTTTATTAGAAGGGGGAAGGGAGACCCAGTACTTC,CASSLLEGGRETQYF,NA,TRBJ2-5,NA,TRBV28
TGTGCCAGCAGTTACAGACGACTCCGGGAGCAGTACTTC,CASSYRRLREQYF,NA,TRBJ2-7,NA,TRBV6-2/TRBV6-3
TGTGCCACCGGGAGGACTGGAAATTCACCCCTCCACTTT,CATGRTGNSPLHF,NA,TRBJ1-6,NA,TRBV15
TGTGCCAGCAGCTTAGTGCCGAGCGGGTGGGGAGAGACCCAGTACTTC,CASSLVPSGWGETQYF,once,TRBJ2-5,NA,TRBV7-2
TGTGCCAGCAGTCTAAGGGGGGAGGGGAACGAAAAACTGTTTTTT,CASSLRGEGNEKLFF,NA,TRBJ1-4,NA,TRBV28
TGTGCCAGCAGTTACACAGGAGCAACTAATGAAAAACTGTTTTTT,CASSYTGATNEKLFF,once,TRBJ1-4,NA,TRBV6-5
TGTGCCAGCAGTGAACCAGGGGTAGGGTGGGATGAGCAGTTCTTC,CASSEPGVGWDEQFF,NA,TRBJ2-1,NA,TRBV25-1
TGTGCCAGCAGTTTAGCGGGACGAGGAGGGTCACCCCTCCACTTT,CASSLAGRGGSPLHF,NA,TRBJ1-6,NA,TRBV27
TGTGCCAGCAGTGATCCGCGGGCCACCTACGAGCAGTACTTC,CASSDPRATYEQYF,NA,TRBJ2-7,NA,TRBV2
TGTGCCTGGAGTGTATTGGACAGGGAGACCCAGTACTTC,CAWSVLDRETQYF,NA,TRBJ2-5,TRBD1,TRBV30
TGTGCCACCAGCAGGGGAGACGGACTAGCTGGGGCAGATACGCAGTATTTT,CATSRGDGLAGADTQYF,NA,TRBJ2-3,TRBD2,TRBV15
TGCGCCAGCAGCCCATTCTTTCAAAACTCCGGCACTGAAGCTTTCTTT,CASSPFFQNSGTEAFF,NA,TRBJ1-1,NA,TRBV5-1
TGTGCCAGCAGCTCCTCAGGGGAGGGTAATTCACCCCTCCACTTT,CASSSSGEGNSPLHF,NA,TRBJ1-6,NA,TRBV7-9
TGTGCCAGCAGCTTACAGGGACTAGCCGATGAGCAGTTCTTC,CASSLQGLADEQFF,NA,TRBJ2-1,TRBD2,TRBV7-3
TGTGCCAGCAGTTTACTGGGGGGGTGGAATGAGCAGTTCTTC,CASSLLGGWNEQFF,NA,TRBJ2-1,TRBD2,TRBV27
TGCGCCAGCAGCTCCGATGTGTCCGGCGAGCAGTACTTC,CASSSDVSGEQYF,NA,TRBJ2-7,NA,TRBV5-1
TGTGCCAGCAGCTCTCAGACTAGTCCAGATACGCAGTATTTT,CASSSQTSPDTQYF,NA,TRBJ2-3,NA,TRBV7-2
TGTGCCAGCAGTTACTCGGAGGGTTCTGATGGCTACACCTTC,CASSYSEGSDGYTF,NA,TRBJ1-2,NA,TRBV6-2/TRBV6-3
TGTGCCAGCAGTGAAGAATATCCGGGGGGCTACCACTATGGCTACACCTTC,CASSEEYPGGYHYGYTF,NA,TRBJ1-2,NA,TRBV6-1
TGTGCCAGCAGTGCGACTAGCGGGGGGGTGGGTACGCAGTATTTT,CASSATSGGVGTQYF,NA,TRBJ2-3,TRBD2,TRBV27
TGCGCCAGCAGTGGACAGGGGGCCTATGGCTACACCTTC,CASSGQGAYGYTF,NA,TRBJ1-2,TRBD1,TRBV10-1
TGTGCCAGCAGAAGAACTAGCGGGGGAGCGGGCGAGCAGTACTTC,CASRRTSGGAGEQYF,NA,TRBJ2-7,TRBD2,TRBV2
TGCGCCAGCAGCTTAACAGGGGCGAATAATTCACCCCTCCACTTT,CASSLTGANNSPLHF,NA,TRBJ1-6,TRBD1,TRBV5-1
TGCGCCAGCAGCCAGGACCACAGGGGGCGGGTGTATAACACTGAAGCTTTCTTT,CASSQDHRGRVYNTEAFF,NA,TRBJ1-1,TRBD1,TRBV4-3
TGTGCCAGCAGCCAAGGGGCCGGGGTGAAGTTCTTC,CASSQGAGVKFF,NA,TRBJ2-1,NA,TRBV14
TGTGCCAGCAGGCCACAGGGAGATGGCGAGCAGTACTTC,CASRPQGDGEQYF,NA,TRBJ2-7,NA,TRBV12-3/TRBV12-4
TGTGCCATCAGTGAACCTAGCGGGGGGGCGAACACCGGGGAGCTGTTTTTT,CAISEPSGGANTGELFF,once,TRBJ2-2,TRBD2,TRBV10-3
TGTGCCAGCAGCCCTGGACAGGGGAAGGGAGAGACCCAGTACTTC,CASSPGQGKGETQYF,NA,TRBJ2-5,TRBD1,TRBV5-6
TGTGCCAGCAGCTTAACAGGGGACACCGGGGAGCTGTTTTTT,CASSLTGDTGELFF,NA,TRBJ2-2,NA,TRBV7-3
TGTGCCAGCAACCCAGGGGTGGGCACTGAAGCTTTCTTT,CASNPGVGTEAFF,NA,TRBJ1-1,NA,TRBV2
TGTGCCAGCAGTGATATCGGCTACGAGCAGTACTTC,CASSDIGYEQYF,NA,TRBJ2-7,NA,TRBV6-1
TGTGCCAGCAGCTTAAGTGGAGGGATCGGGGAAAAACTGTTTTTT,CASSLSGGIGEKLFF,once,TRBJ1-4,NA,TRBV7-9
TGTGCCAGCAGTTGGGACAGTAATTCACCCCTCCACTTT,CASSWDSNSPLHF,NA,TRBJ1-6,TRBD1,TRBV27
TGTGCCAGCAGCCCCGAGTGGGCTAGGGGTCGCACTGAAGCTTTCTTT,CASSPEWARGRTEAFF,NA,TRBJ1-1,NA,TRBV3-1/TRBV3-2
TGTGCCAGCGGGGGAGGCTATGGCTACACCTTC,CASGGGYGYTF,NA,TRBJ1-2,NA,TRBV6-5
TGTGCCAGCAGGACTTCTCAGGAAGCTTTCTTT,CASRTSQEAFF,NA,TRBJ1-1,NA,TRBV27
TGTGCCAGCAACAGGGGTCGCACCGGGGAGCTGTTTTTT,CASNRGRTGELFF,NA,TRBJ2-2,TRBD1,TRBV7-2